The 11 T cell receptor beta chains reported below all come from one sample, sequenced in a study of blood T cell repertoires in COVID-19. Some clones are missing from TCRdb's copy, which holds only in-frame ones; the method was immunoSEQ multiplex PCR. In the table there are roughly 250,000 clones, approximately 84% of which are singletons. Sequenced material: peripheral blood. The source is a human donor in a cohort sampled during active COVID-19.

The chain combines TRBV18 with TRBJ2-3; 8 bases are shared with TRBD1. V was clipped by 0 bases and J by 2 bases; unmatched bases: 4. The CDR3 totals 16 residues. Looked up from germline, CDR1 is KGHSH and CDR2 is LQKENI. CDR3 region: CASSPPRQGLTDTQYF. The CDR3 nucleotides are TGTGCCAGCTCACCACCGAGACAGGGGCTCACAGATACGCAGTATTTT. Full variable domain (rest looked up from reference TRBV18 and TRBJ2-3): NAGVMQNPRHLVRRRGQEARLRCSPMKGHSHVYWYRQLPEEGLKFMVYLQKENIIDESGMPKERFSAEFPKEGPSILRIQQVVRGDSAAYFCASSPPRQGLTDTQYFGPGTRLTVL.

V usage is TRBV9 and J usage is TRBJ2-7; 7 bases are shared with TRBD2. J gave up 4 bases and V 0 bases, and 10 bases lay outside the gene matches. Germline V gives CDR1 SGDLS, CDR2 YYNGEE. The CDR3 has 16 amino acids. CDR3: CASSVGPSSGTYEQYF. The DNA of the CDR3 is TGTGCCAGCAGCGTAGGGCCTTCTAGCGGTACATACGAGCAGTACTTC.

The chain couples TRBV19 to TRBJ1-1; D gene uncertain. The germline CDR1 and CDR2 sequences are LNHDA and SQIVND (reference sequence). The CDR3 is made up of 13 amino acids. Trimming removed 10 bases at V and 1 base at J, with 13 bases between. This CDR3 is CAIKAAWNTEAFF. The DNA of the CDR3 is TGTGCCATCAAAGCGGCCTGGAACACTGAAGCTTTCTTT. Supplemented by reference TRBV19 and TRBJ1-1, the full variable domain reads DGGITQSPKYLFRKEGQNVTLSCEQNLNHDAMYWYRQDPGQGLRLIYYSQIVNDFQKGDIAEGYSVSREKKESFPLTVTSAQKNPTAFYLCAIKAAWNTEAFFGQGTRLTVV.

V usage is TRBV28 and J usage is TRBJ2-2; D not certain. V was shortened by 6 bases and J by 2 bases, with 13 bases between the two germline ends. CDR3 length equals 15 residues. Germline lookup yields CDR1 MDHEN and CDR2 SYDVKM. The CDR3 sequence is CASRPPGTNTGELFF. Here the CDR3 DNA reads TGTGCCAGCAGACCCCCCGGTACTAACACCGGGGAGCTGTTTTTT.

This CDR3 is CASSELGQYSNQPQHF. The DNA of the CDR3 is TGTGCCAGCAGTGAGTTGGGGCAGTATAGCAATCAGCCCCAGCATTTT. This chain links TRBV6-1 with TRBJ1-5, with a tentative D call TRBD1 (5 bases). The CDR3 is 16 residues long. Germline loops: CDR1 MNHNS, CDR2 SASEGT. V shed 3 bases and J shed 0 bases, with 12 bases lying between them.

V usage is TRBV7-2 and J usage is TRBJ2-1; TRBD2 matches 8 bases. Germline trimming cut 3 bases from V and 4 bases from J; bases unmatched to any gene: 8. The germline CDR1 and CDR2 sequences are SGHTA and FQGNSA. The CDR3 totals 16 residues. CDR3 sequence reads: CASSFKRGPLYNEQFF. CDR3 DNA: TGTGCCAGCAGCTTTAAGCGGGGGCCCCTTTACAATGAGCAGTTCTTC.

This chain uses TRBV5-4 with TRBJ2-3, with 9 bases that match TRBD1. Germline V CDR1 and CDR2: SGHNT, YYREEE (reference sequence). There are 15 residues in the CDR3. After removal of 4 bases from V and 3 bases from J, the junction contained 6 bases not matched to a gene. CDR3 nucleotide sequence: TGTGCCAGCAGCCGCGGGACAGGGCCTACAGATACGCAGTATTTT. This translates into CASSRGTGPTDTQYF. Full variable domain (rest looked up from reference TRBV5-4 and TRBJ2-3): ETGVTQSPTHLIKTRGQQVTLRCSSQSGHNTVSWYQQALGQGPQFIFQYYREEENGRGNFPPRFSGLQFPNYSSELNVNALELDDSALYLCASSRGTGPTDTQYFGPGTRLTVL.

Remarks on this clone: Mismatch with germline at one junction end may stem from a read error. V and J are TRBV7-7 and TRBJ2-5, with 10 bases lining up with TRBD2. The CDR3 spans 16 residues. Germline V gives CDR1 SSHAT, CDR2 FNYEAQ (reference sequence). Here the CDR3 reads CASSALIAGGQETQYF. CDR3 DNA sequence: TGTGCTAGCAGCGCTTTAATAGCGGGGGGCCAAGAGACCCAGTACTTC.

The chain employs TRBV6-1 and TRBJ2-3; a possible D gene is TRBD1 (6 bases). This CDR3 spans 14 amino acids. The V end was cut by 3 bases, the J end by 6 bases, with 13 bases between. Germline CDR1 and CDR2: MNHNS and SASEGT. This CDR3 reads CASSEDSTRDTQYF. The CDR3 DNA reads as TGTGCCAGCAGTGAGGACAGCACGAGGGATACGCAGTATTTT.

V gene TRBV5-1 combines with J gene TRBJ2-7, with a tentative D call TRBD1 (5 bases). This CDR3 contains 14 residues. Germline V CDR1 and CDR2: SGHRS, YFSETQ. Trimming stripped 0 bases from V and 4 bases from J, with 11 bases between. The CDR3, as DNA: TGCGCCAGCAGCTTGGTGGGGCAGGAGTACGAGCAGTACTTC. Translated, it gives CASSLVGQEYEQYF.

V is TRBV19 and J is TRBJ1-4; no reliable D call. Trimming left V 5 bases short and J 6 bases short, with 16 bases between. Germline V gene lookup returns CDR1 LNHDA and CDR2 SQIVND (reference sequence). The length of the CDR3 is 15 residues. The CDR3 nucleotides are TGTGCCAGTAGTCCACCGGGAGGGTGGGATGAAAAACTGTTTTTT. Amino acids: CASSPPGGWDEKLFF.